This T cell receptor beta chain was identified in a study of response to subunit inactivated influenza vaccine. TCRdb re-analysed the RT-PCR reads in MiXCR, keeping a single row per CDR3 protein. The sample records around 150,000 distinct CDR3 sequences, about a tenth being singletons. Overall study results and limits: Authors proposed each seasonal influenza vaccination draws in few new T cells.

The length of the CDR3 is 13 residues. V dropped 4 bases and J dropped 6 bases, with 12 bases sitting between them. Germline V CDR1 and CDR2: SGHRS, YFSETQ. This clonotype was seen only a few times. Its antigen is currently unknown. This sequence was found in a man over 45 who received an inactivated influenza vaccine. The genes are TRBV5-1 and TRBJ2-3, with D maybe TRBD2 (5 bases). The sequences come from non-naive T cells sorted from PBMCs, collected 45 days after vaccination. The CDR3 DNA is TGCGCCAGCAGCCTCTCGAGGGCGGATACGCAGTATTTT. This sequence encodes CASSLSRADTQYF. The full variable domain, completed using reference TRBV5-1 and TRBJ2-3, is KAGVTQTPRYLIKTRGQQVTLSCSPISGHRSVSWYQQTPGQGLQFLFEYFSETQRNKGNFPGRFSGRQFSNSRSEMNVSTLELGDSALYLCASSLSRADTQYFGPGTRLTVL.